This T cell receptor (beta chain) is drawn from a study of tumor and adjacent non-tumor tissue in lung cancer. Study-wide background: Histology: 12 adenocarcinoma, a couple of squamous cell carcinoma, 1 small cell lung cancer. Whole-study results and caveats: Patients with more diverse tumor TCRs had worse survival.

The length of the CDR3 is 12 residues. The germline V gene has CDR1 SGHAT and CDR2 FQNNGV. V shed 5 bases and J shed 4 bases, with 6 bases lying between them. The library came from three nested PCR rounds adapted from ARM-PCR protocols. TCRdb re-called the multiplex PCR reads through MiXCR, storing one row per CDR3 protein. This sample carries under 150,000 distinct CDR3 sequences, roughly 66% of them seen once, and the ten largest clones take about 18%. In its sample, this clonotype was seen many times. The antigen remains undetermined. This sample's RNA came from whole unsorted tissue. V usage is TRBV11-2 and J usage is TRBJ1-5; D unclear. The sequence was obtained from a man aged 55 to 69 with small cell lung cancer. Sequenced: lung tumor tissue. CDR3 sequence reads: CASSHENQPQHF. The CDR3 coding sequence is TGTGCCAGCAGCCATGAGAATCAGCCCCAGCATTTT.